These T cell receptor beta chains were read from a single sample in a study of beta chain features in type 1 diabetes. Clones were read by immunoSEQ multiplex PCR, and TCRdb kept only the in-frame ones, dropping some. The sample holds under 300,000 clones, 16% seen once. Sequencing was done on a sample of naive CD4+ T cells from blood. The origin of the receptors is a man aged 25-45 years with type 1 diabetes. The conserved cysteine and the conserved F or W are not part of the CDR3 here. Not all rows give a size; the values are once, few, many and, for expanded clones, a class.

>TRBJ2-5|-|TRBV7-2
ASSLGSSGTQETQY
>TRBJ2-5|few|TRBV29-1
SVGTPQETQY
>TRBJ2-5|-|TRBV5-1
ASSAAGTGGETQY
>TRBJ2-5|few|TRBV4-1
ASSRVRQGGETQY
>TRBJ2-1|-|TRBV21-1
ASSNHTSGSPSSYNEQF
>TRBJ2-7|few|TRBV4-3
ASSLMTGAEQY
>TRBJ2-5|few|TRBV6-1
ASSEETILQETQY
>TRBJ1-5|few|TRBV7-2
ASSLVAGDTPQH
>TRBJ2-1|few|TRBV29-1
SVRPSVYEQF
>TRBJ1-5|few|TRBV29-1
SARGSADQPQH
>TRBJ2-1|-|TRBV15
ATSRDLDSGRAREQF
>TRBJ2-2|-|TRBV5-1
ASSLSVNYGELF
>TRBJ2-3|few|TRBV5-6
ASSLPTGRTDTQY
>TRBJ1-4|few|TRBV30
AWSTSLSSDEKLF
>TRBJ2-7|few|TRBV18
ASSPPSGSYEQY
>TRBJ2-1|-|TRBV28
ASSLSGTGGGNEQF
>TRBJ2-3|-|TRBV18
ASSPLAGADTQY
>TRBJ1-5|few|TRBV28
ASSLTGANQPQH
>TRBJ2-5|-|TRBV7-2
ASSLGSTKTQY
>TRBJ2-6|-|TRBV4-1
ASSNLGQGESGANVLT
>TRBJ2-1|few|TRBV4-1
ASSQIGRGYGQF
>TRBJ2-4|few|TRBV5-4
ASSQDLTGTSKNIQY
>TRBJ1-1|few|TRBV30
AWSGLAAEAF
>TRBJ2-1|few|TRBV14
ASSRWGNEQF
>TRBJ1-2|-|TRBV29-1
SVAHRGYT
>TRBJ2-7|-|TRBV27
ASGLMPYEQY
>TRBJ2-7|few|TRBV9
ASSSGTRAHEQY
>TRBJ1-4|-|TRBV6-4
ASSRTGGEKLF
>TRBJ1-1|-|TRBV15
ATSTALNTEAF
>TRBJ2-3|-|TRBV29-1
SVEPGLAGFWENTQY
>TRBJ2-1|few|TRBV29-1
SVGQALNNEQF
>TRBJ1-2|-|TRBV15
ATSRDQRANYGYT
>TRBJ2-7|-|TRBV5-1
ASSLVAGENEQY
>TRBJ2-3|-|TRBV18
ASSHRTSGTSTDTQY
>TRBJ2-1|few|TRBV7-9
ASSLSGGSYNEQF
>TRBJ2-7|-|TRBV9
ASSVATSAYEQY
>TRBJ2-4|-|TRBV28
ASKGDKNIQY
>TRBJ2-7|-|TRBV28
ASTGGQINSYEQY
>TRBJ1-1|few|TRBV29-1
SVGRGFHTEAF
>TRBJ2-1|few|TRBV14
ASSWAGVGEQF
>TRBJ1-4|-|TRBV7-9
ASSPLRDDEKLF
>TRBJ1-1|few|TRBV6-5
ASSYSSGAEAF
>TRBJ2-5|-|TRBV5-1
ASSLRAVQETQY
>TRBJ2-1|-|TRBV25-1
ASRDSGYNEQF
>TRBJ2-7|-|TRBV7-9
ASSLEQVSYEQY
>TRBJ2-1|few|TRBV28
ASTGVEYNEQF
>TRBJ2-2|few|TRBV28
ASSLFRELF
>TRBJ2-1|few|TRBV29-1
SVESTGKREMDHEQF
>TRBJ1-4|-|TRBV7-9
ASTGGTGYEKLF